This record looks at one TCR beta chain sequence and its context. The antigen remains unidentified. The sample belongs to a study of T cells in Graves' hyperthyroidism and ophthalmopathy. Study-level information: Blood from the periphery was taken at initial diagnosis, before any treatment. Whole-study findings and limits: Median prediction lead before ophthalmopathy onset was about 6.7 months with the model.

Amplified TCR beta CDR3 regions derived from RNA transcripts. The HTBI set primed first-round TCR CDR3 RT-PCR. One entry per CDR3 protein results from TCRdb running MiXCR on the multiplex PCR reads. The data show around 480,000 distinct CDR3 sequences, with 13% to 15% seen just once and less than 20% held by the top ten. The germline CDR1 and CDR2 sequences are KGHSH and LQKENI. The trim removed 4 bases at V and 6 bases at J, leaving 6 bases unmatched. The CDR3 sequence is 14 residues long. Patients aged 18 to 65 had newly diagnosed hyperthyroidism lasting under 2 months. This receptor was obtained from a woman between 18 and 29 years old with Graves' hyperthyroidism. The V and J genes are TRBV18 and TRBJ2-1; 7 positions agree with TRBD1. Sequencing was carried out using blood. CDR3 sequence reads: CASSRSGGTNEQFF. The CDR3 bases are TGTGCCAGCTCACGGTCAGGGGGTACCAATGAGCAGTTCTTC.